Below, 16 T cell receptor beta chains from the same sample are listed, as sequenced in a study of T-cell memory formation after mild COVID-19. TCRdb recomputed calls from the 5' RACE reads with MiXCR, one row per CDR3 protein. The sample lists 250,000 to 400,000 distinct CDR3 sequences, roughly an eighth occurring once. The specimen was PBMCs or a T cell subset sorted from them (not recorded which). The receptors come from a young man who had mild COVID-19 (a few samples of this study predate the infection). Cell type and time point are not known.

The chain employs TRBV5-1 and TRBJ2-1, with 10 positions matching TRBD1. CDR1 is SGHRS, CDR2 YFSETQ, per germline. The CDR3 contains 14 residues. V lost 3 bases, J lost 3 bases, and 0 bases stayed unmatched. CDR3 sequence: CASSWTGGYNEQFF. The CDR3 region has the DNA TGCGCCAGCAGCTGGACAGGGGGCTACAATGAGCAGTTCTTC.

The V gene is TRBV10-3, the J gene TRBJ1-1; perhaps TRBD1 as D (5 bases). Trimming cost V 11 bases and J 1 base, with 14 bases left between them. CDR3 length: 13 residues. Per germline, CDR1 ENHRY and CDR2 SYGVKD. CDR3 sequence reads: CAALGGENTEAFF. CDR3 DNA sequence: TGTGCCGCCCTGGGGGGGGAGAACACTGAAGCTTTCTTT.

The rearrangement links TRBV2 to TRBJ1-2; 11 nucleotides line up with TRBD1. Germline loops: CDR1 SNHLY, CDR2 FYNNEI. Trimming removed 8 bases from V and 7 bases from J; junction bases left unmatched: 6. The CDR3 is 13 amino acids. CDR3: CASLGQGAPGYTF. The CDR3 bases are TGTGCCAGCCTTGGACAGGGGGCGCCTGGCTACACCTTC.

This chain joins TRBV4-3 and TRBJ1-2, with TRBD1 identical over 9 bases. The CDR3 is made up of 17 amino acids. V gave up 0 bases and J gave up 6 bases; unmatched junction bases: 11. Germline V gives CDR1 LGHNA, CDR2 YSLEER. In DNA form, the CDR3 reads TGCGCCAGCAGCCAAGATTATACAGGGGGCCTTCTCGATGGCTACACCTTC. It translates to CASSQDYTGGLLDGYTF.

The rearrangement joins TRBV4-1 to TRBJ1-2; 9 bases map to TRBD1. The ends lost 5 bases at V and 0 bases at J; junction bases unmatched: 10. The CDR3 is made up of 17 amino acids. CDR1 is MGHRA and CDR2 is YSYEKL in the germline V gene. For the CDR3, the DNA is TGCGCCAGCAGCGATAAACATCGGGACAGGGCTAACTATGGCTACACCTTC. Translation: CASSDKHRDRANYGYTF.

This clonotype has a handful of counts. This rearrangement joins TRBV6-5 to TRBJ1-2; 7 bases match TRBD1. Losses at the gene ends were 7 bases for V and 1 base for J; bases not matched to a gene: 6. Germline values: CDR1 MNHEY, CDR2 SVGAGI. This CDR3 has 14 residues. Here the CDR3 reads CASNIQGINYGYTF. The CDR3 DNA sequence: TGTGCCAGCAATATACAGGGGATTAACTATGGCTACACCTTC.

There are many counts of this clonotype. The CDR3 DNA follows: TGTGCCATCAGTGAGGCGGGGACAGGGATCAATGAGCAGTTCTTC. This translates into CAISEAGTGINEQFF. This rearrangement joins TRBV10-3 to TRBJ2-1; 9 positions match TRBD1. The CDR3 sequence is 15 residues long. V shed 2 bases, J shed 6 bases, and the junction held 5 bases outside the gene matches. In germline, CDR1 is ENHRY, CDR2 SYGVKD.

This clonotype was found many times. The chain recombines TRBV5-1 with TRBJ2-3; possible D gene TRBD2, 6 bases. CDR1 and CDR2 (germline): SGHRS, YFSETQ. V was clipped by 4 bases and J by 6 bases, with 18 bases between them. The CDR3 length is 15 residues. CDR3 DNA: TGCGCCAGCAGCATTGGTCTGACCCGGGGGGATACGCAGTATTTT. Residues: CASSIGLTRGDTQYF.

The chain links TRBV7-2 to TRBJ1-2; 8 nucleotides align to TRBD1. This CDR3 is built from 13 residues. V was pared by 7 bases and J by 5 bases, with 6 bases of the junction left unmatched. The germline CDR1 and CDR2 sequences are SGHTA and FQGNSA. The CDR3 DNA is TGTGCCAGCACCCCGACAGGGGAGTATGGCTACACCTTC. Translating gives CASTPTGEYGYTF.

This clonotype was counted between two and nine times. The rearrangement uses TRBV5-1 and TRBJ2-5; unclear D gene. V was clipped by 4 bases and J by 2 bases, with 15 bases between them. CDR1 and CDR2 (germline): SGHRS, YFSETQ. There are 15 residues in the CDR3. The CDR3 DNA is TGCGCCAGCAGCGCGAATGTCGGCATTCAAGAGACCCAGTACTTC. Protein sequence: CASSANVGIQETQYF.

This clonotype was counted ten times or more. J is TRBJ2-3 and V is TRBV20-1, with TRBD2 matching 11 bases. Germline-derived CDR1 and CDR2 are DFQATT and SNEGSKA (reference sequence). The V and J ends lost 1 base and 5 bases, in that order; junction bases with no gene match: 5. This CDR3 contains 15 residues. DNA of the CDR3: TGCAGTGCTAGAGTAGCGGGGGGGCTGGTAGATACGCAGTATTTT. As protein: CSARVAGGLVDTQYF.

CDR3: CATSSTGTAFDNEQFF. The CDR3 DNA sequence: TGTGCCACCAGCAGCACCGGGACTGCCTTCGACAATGAGCAGTTCTTC. J is TRBJ2-1 and V is TRBV15; D might be TRBD2 (6 bases). This CDR3 has 16 residues. V lost 3 bases and J lost 5, with 17 bases in between. Looked up from germline, CDR1 is LNHNV and CDR2 is YYDKDF (reference sequence).

The chain employs TRBV20-1 and TRBJ2-1; D is unclear. V shed 0 bases and J shed 4 bases, with 16 bases lying between them. The V gene's germline CDR1 is DFQATT and CDR2 SNEGSKA (reference sequence). The CDR3 is made up of 16 amino acids. CDR3 DNA: TGCAGTGCTAGAGATCTCCGGTCAAATCGATACAATGAGCAGTTCTTC. Translating gives CSARDLRSNRYNEQFF.

This chain uses TRBV6-2 or TRBV6-3 with TRBJ2-7; perhaps TRBD1 as D (5 bases). The CDR3 extends over 14 amino acids. Trimming shortened V by 3 bases and J by 3 bases, and 12 bases separated the two germline ends. From germline, CDR1 is MNHEY and CDR2 SVGEGT. The CDR3 sequence is CASSYPGNLYEQYV. CDR3 coding DNA: TGTGCCAGCAGTTATCCAGGGAACCTCTACGAGCAGTACGTC.

The V call is TRBV3-1, the J call TRBJ2-5; D might be TRBD2 (6 bases). The ends were cut back, 4 bases at V and 0 bases at J, with 12 bases in the middle. The germline V gene has CDR1 LGHDT and CDR2 YNNKEL (reference sequence). This CDR3 has 15 amino acids. Here the CDR3 reads CASSPLGGYQETQYF. CDR3 bases: TGTGCCAGCAGCCCCCTGGGGGGTTACCAAGAGACCCAGTACTTC.

This clonotype was detected many times. V gene TRBV7-9 combines with J gene TRBJ2-5; TRBD1 matches at 9 bases. The germline V gene encodes CDR1 SEHNR and CDR2 FQNEAQ (reference sequence). Trimming removed 5 bases from V and 2 bases from J; junction bases left unmatched: 6. This CDR3 is built from 15 residues. CDR3 sequence (DNA): TGTGCCAGCAGCCTACAGGGGGCAAATCAAGAGACCCAGTACTTC. The encoded protein is CASSLQGANQETQYF. Filled out from reference TRBV7-9 and TRBJ2-5, the complete variable domain reads DTGVSQNPRHKITKRGQNVTFRCDPISEHNRLYWYRQTLGQGPEFLTYFQNEAQLEKSRLLSDRFSAERPKGSFSTLEIQRTEQGDSAMYLCASSLQGANQETQYFGPGTRLLVL.